The 11 T cell receptor beta chains presented below share a single source sample, sequenced in a study of T-cell reconstitution after alpha-beta-depleted transplantation in children. Unique molecular identifiers featured in how the TCRbeta library was prepared. Using its own MiXCR run on the PCR reads, TCRdb lists one record per CDR3 protein. The sample has roughly 670,000 distinct CDR3 sequences, less than 15% seen once. The sequences come from PBMCs, collected before TCRalphabeta/CD19-depleted stem cell transplant. These receptors originate from a girl aged 2 to 9 with congenital amegakaryocytic thrombocytopenia, due to receive a stem cell transplant.

In regard to this clonotype: Given a much more abundant clone one base away, this may be a read error. The rearrangement joins TRBV6-1 to TRBJ1-2; 8 bases map to TRBD1. CDR3 length equals 15 residues. CDR1 is MNHNS and CDR2 is SASEGT in the germline V gene. The CDR3: CASSRGTGAIYAYTF. CDR3 in DNA: TGTGCCAGCAGCCGCGGGACAGGCGCGATCTATGCCTACACCTTC.

This clonotype was picked up a small number of times. The chain's CDR3 is CASSARTVDTEAFF. The CDR3 DNA reads as TGTGCCAGCTCAGCGAGGACGGTCGACACTGAAGCTTTCTTT. The V gene is TRBV18, the J gene TRBJ1-1; D uncertain. The V gene lost 5 bases and the J gene lost 3 bases, with 13 bases spanning the gap. The CDR3 consists of 14 residues. Germline V gene sequence: CDR1 KGHSH, CDR2 LQKENI.

V usage is TRBV20-1 and J usage is TRBJ2-7; TRBD2 might be the D (6 bases). The CDR3 runs 16 residues. Trimming stripped 2 bases from V and 2 bases from J, with 19 bases between. From germline, CDR1 is DFQATT and CDR2 SNEGSKA (reference sequence). CDR3 residues: CSARSGVREIPYEQYF. CDR3 DNA sequence: TGCAGTGCTAGATCTGGCGTTCGGGAGATCCCCTACGAGCAGTACTTC.

This clonotype was seen repeatedly, ten times or more. This CDR3 is CSVLGNTGELFF. The DNA for the CDR3 is TGCAGCGTTCTAGGGAACACCGGGGAGCTGTTTTTT. The chain employs TRBV29-1 and TRBJ2-2; D gene unclear. V was clipped by 5 bases and J by 1 base, with 5 bases between them. The germline V gene encodes CDR1 SQVTM and CDR2 ANQGSEA. CDR3 length equals 12 residues.

The V gene is TRBV11-2, the J gene TRBJ2-1; a possible D gene is TRBD2 (6 bases). Trimming cost V 5 bases and J 5 bases, with 16 bases left between them. Germline V gene sequence: CDR1 SGHAT, CDR2 FQNNGV. CDR3 length: 15 residues. CDR3 region: CASSPLTGLHNEQFF. The CDR3 DNA is TGTGCCAGCAGCCCATTGACGGGACTCCACAATGAGCAGTTCTTC.

V and J are TRBV30 and TRBJ1-1; D is undetermined. V gave up 0 bases and J gave up 3 bases, with 8 bases separating them. The length of the CDR3 is 13 residues. Germline CDR1 GTSNPN, CDR2 SVGIG (reference sequence). This CDR3 is CAWSVQRDTEAFF. The CDR3 DNA is TGTGCCTGGAGTGTGCAGCGCGACACTGAAGCTTTCTTT.

This clonotype was counted a few times. V is TRBV5-6 and J is TRBJ2-2; maybe TRBD2 (6 bases). Trimming cost V 0 bases and J 1 base, with 13 bases left between them. The CDR3 consists of 17 residues. CDR1 is SGHDT, CDR2 YYEEEE, per germline. The CDR3 DNA reads as TGTGCCAGCAGCTTGGGATTCGGGAGCCAGAACACCGGGGAGCTGTTTTTT. Encoded protein: CASSLGFGSQNTGELFF.

About this clonotype itself: As the CDR3 is not closed by the conserved phenylalanine or tryptophan, this likely results from a read error. V is TRBV9 and J is TRBJ2-7, with 10 bases lining up with TRBD1. The germline V gene has CDR1 SGDLS and CDR2 YYNGEE. This CDR3 has 15 residues. Germline trimming cut 0 bases from V and 6 bases from J; bases unmatched to any gene: 6. DNA for the CDR3: TGTGCCAGCAGCGTAGTAGGGACAGGGGTGTCCGAGCAGTACTCC. Amino acid sequence: CASSVVGTGVSEQYS.

The rearrangement uses TRBV12-3 or TRBV12-4 and TRBJ1-5, with a possible D match to TRBD1 (5 bases). This CDR3 has 14 residues. With 6 bases removed from V and 6 bases from J, the gap between germline ends came to 15 bases. For the CDR3, the DNA is TGTGCCAGCAGACTGGGCCGGGGGGGTCAGCCCCAGCATTTT. It yields the protein CASRLGRGGQPQHF.

At least ten counts were recorded for this clonotype. The chain recombines TRBV7-2 with TRBJ2-4; D unresolved. CDR3 size: 12 residues. Trimming took 1 base from V and 8 from J, leaving 6 bases between them. The V gene's germline CDR1 is SGHTA and CDR2 FQGNSA. The CDR3 bases are TGTGCCAGCAGCTTAGGGGCGCACATTCAGTACTTC. This codes for CASSLGAHIQYF. Supplemented by reference TRBV7-2 and TRBJ2-4, the full variable domain reads GAGVSQSPSNKVTEKGKDVELRCDPISGHTALYWYRQSLGQGLEFLIYFQGNSAPDKSGLPSDRFSAERTGGSVSTLTIQRTQQEDSAVYLCASSLGAHIQYFGAGTRLSVL.

This clonotype was recorded many times. This sequence joins TRBV5-6 and TRBJ2-7; a weak D match, TRBD2 (5 bases). V was trimmed by 6 bases and J by 2 bases, leaving 15 bases between them. Germline loops: CDR1 SGHDT, CDR2 YYEEEE. The CDR3 is 14 residues long. The CDR3 reads CASISRGSAYEQYF. The DNA of the CDR3 is TGTGCCAGCATCTCCCGGGGTAGTGCCTACGAGCAGTACTTC.